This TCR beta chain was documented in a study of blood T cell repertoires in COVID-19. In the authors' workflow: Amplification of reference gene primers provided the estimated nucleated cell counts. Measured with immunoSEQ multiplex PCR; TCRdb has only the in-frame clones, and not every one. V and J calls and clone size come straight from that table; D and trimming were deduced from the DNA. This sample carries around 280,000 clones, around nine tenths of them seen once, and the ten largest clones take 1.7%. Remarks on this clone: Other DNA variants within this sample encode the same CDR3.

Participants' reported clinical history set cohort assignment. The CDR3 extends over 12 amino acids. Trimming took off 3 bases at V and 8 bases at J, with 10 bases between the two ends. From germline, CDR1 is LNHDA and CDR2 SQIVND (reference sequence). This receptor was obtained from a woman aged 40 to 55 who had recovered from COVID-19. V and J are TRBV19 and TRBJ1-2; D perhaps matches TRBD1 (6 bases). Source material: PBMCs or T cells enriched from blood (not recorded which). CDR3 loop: CASSIRGYGYTF. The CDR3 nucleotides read TGTGCCAGTAGTATCAGGGGCTACGGCTACACCTTC.